This TCR beta chain was sequenced during a study of T-cell reconstitution after alpha-beta-depleted transplantation in children. Whole-study findings and limits: Several hundred graft clones that had expanded were reportedly the source of alpha-beta T cells about two months after transplant.

CDR1 SGHDT and CDR2 YYEEEE come from the germline V gene. CDR3 size: 14 residues. Remarks on this clonotype: What it recognizes is unknown. A junction end diverges from the germline sequence, so it may reflect a read error.

As it was prepared, the TCRbeta library received unique molecular identifiers. TCRdb called the PCR reads again in MiXCR, with one record for every CDR3 protein. Of roughly 100,000 distinct CDR3 sequences listed, 7% to 8% are singletons. This rearrangement joins TRBV5-6 to TRBJ2-5, with unresolved D. This sequence originates from a boy younger than 10 with acute lymphoblastic leukemia, due to receive a stem cell transplant. The source material was PBMCs, sampled before TCRalphabeta/CD19-depleted stem cell transplant. The CDR3, as DNA: TGTGCCATCAGCCCCGGGCTGGGCGGCGAGACCCAGTACTTC. It is translated as CAISPGLGGETQYF.